This T cell receptor beta chain is from a study of blood T cell repertoires in COVID-19. In the study overall: There were acute and convalescent COVID-19 samples, and they came from the United States, Italy and Spain. T cells, B-cell-depleted T cells, or PBMCs supplied cDNA or gDNA.

This CDR3 spans 15 amino acids. Germline CDR1 SGHRS, CDR2 YFSETQ. V lost 3 bases, J lost 3 bases, and 8 bases stayed unmatched. Per the original methods: Reference gene primer amplification yielded estimated nucleated cell counts. Method: immunoSEQ multiplex PCR; TCRdb's copy keeps in-frame clones and lacks some. V, J and clone size are those of that table, while D and trimming were read from the DNA. The table records over 140,000 clones, about 80% of them present only once. The gene calls are TRBV5-1 and TRBJ2-7, with TRBD1 matching 8 bases. The clonotype was recovered from a woman aged 60-70 years with acute or convalescent COVID-19. The sequenced material came from peripheral blood. In DNA, the CDR3 is TGCGCCAGCAGCTCGGAAGGGACAGGTCACTACGAGCAGTACTTC. Its translation is CASSSEGTGHYEQYF. Using reference TRBV5-1 and TRBJ2-7 for the parts outside the CDR3, the full variable domain is KAGVTQTPRYLIKTRGQQVTLSCSPISGHRSVSWYQQTPGQGLQFLFEYFSETQRNKGNFPGRFSGRQFSNSRSEMNVSTLELGDSALYLCASSSEGTGHYEQYFGPGTRLTVT.